Detailed here is one T cell receptor (beta chain). Its matching antigen is unknown. This specimen comes from a study of beta chain features in type 1 diabetes. General study points: Patients and controls would be equally affected if PCR favored shorter templates.

The germline V gene has CDR1 SGDLS and CDR2 YYNGEE. There are 14 residues in the CDR3. The J segment lost 8 bases and the V segment lost 4 bases, leaving 6 bases of the junction unmatched. Every isolated RNA sample was fully reverse transcribed, so sequencing captured expressed TCRB transcripts. Here immunoSEQ multiplex PCR was the method, and the copy in TCRdb shows in-frame clones only, minus some. This sample has about 150,000 clones, with less than 9.5% found just once. The sequence was collected from a woman aged 18-35 years in good health. Sequencing used central memory CD4+ T cells from blood. The rearrangement links TRBV9 to TRBJ2-1; 10 positions agree with TRBD1. CDR3 coding DNA: TGTGCCAGCAGCTCCCGGGACAGGGGCTATGAGCAGTTCTTC. It encodes CASSSRDRGYEQFF.